This T cell receptor beta chain came from a study of control samples from healthy donors and cancer patients. Germline V gene data show CDR1 as LGHDT and CDR2 as YNNKEL (reference sequence). The CDR3 covers 14 residues. V dropped 1 base and J dropped 4 bases, with 8 bases sitting between them. This table comes from immunoSEQ multiplex PCR, and its TCRdb copy is limited to in-frame clones, with some not included. The repertoire holds some 110,000 clones, with 85% to 90% as singletons. The chain couples TRBV3-1 (or the pseudogene TRBV3-2) to TRBJ1-5; maybe TRBD1 (6 bases). This clonotype was sampled from a woman aged 45-59 years with colorectal cancer. The sample comprised PBMCs. CDR3 protein: CASSQGDTNQPQHF. The CDR3 DNA sequence: TGTGCCAGCAGCCAAGGGGACACTAATCAGCCCCAGCATTTT.